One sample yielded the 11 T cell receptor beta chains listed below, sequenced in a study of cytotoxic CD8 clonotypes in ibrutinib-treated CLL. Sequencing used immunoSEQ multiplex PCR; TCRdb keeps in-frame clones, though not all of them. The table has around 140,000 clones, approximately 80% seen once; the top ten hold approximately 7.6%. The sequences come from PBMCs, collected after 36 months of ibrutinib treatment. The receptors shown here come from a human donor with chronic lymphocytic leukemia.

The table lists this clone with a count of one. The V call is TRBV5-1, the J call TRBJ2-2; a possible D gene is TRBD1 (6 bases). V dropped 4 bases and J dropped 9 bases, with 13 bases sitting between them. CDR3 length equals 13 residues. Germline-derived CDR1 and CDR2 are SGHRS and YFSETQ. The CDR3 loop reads CASSRDTARELFF. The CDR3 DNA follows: TGCGCCAGCAGCCGGGACACGGCGAGGGAGCTGTTTTTT.

The CDR3 region is CASSQEAGDLTHTQYF. The DNA for the CDR3 is TGTGCCAGCAGCCAAGAAGCGGGAGACCTCACGCATACGCAGTATTTT. V usage is TRBV4-2 and J usage is TRBJ2-3; 8 positions match TRBD2. Germline-derived CDR1 and CDR2 are LGHNA and YNFKEQ. Germline trimming cut 0 bases from V and 7 bases from J; bases unmatched to any gene: 9. This CDR3 is built from 16 residues.

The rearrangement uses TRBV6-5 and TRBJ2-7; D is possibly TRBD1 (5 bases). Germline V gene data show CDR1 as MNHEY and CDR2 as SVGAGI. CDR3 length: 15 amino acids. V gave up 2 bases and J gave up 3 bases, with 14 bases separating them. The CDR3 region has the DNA TGTGCCAGCAGTTACAGGGGTAGCACCCTCTACGAGCAGTACTTC. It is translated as CASSYRGSTLYEQYF.

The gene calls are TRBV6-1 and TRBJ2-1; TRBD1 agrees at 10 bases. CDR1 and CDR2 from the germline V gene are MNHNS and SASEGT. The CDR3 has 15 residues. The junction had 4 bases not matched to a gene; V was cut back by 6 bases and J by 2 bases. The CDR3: CASRRDRGPYNEQFF. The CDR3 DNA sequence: TGTGCCAGCAGGAGAGACAGGGGGCCCTACAATGAGCAGTTCTTC.

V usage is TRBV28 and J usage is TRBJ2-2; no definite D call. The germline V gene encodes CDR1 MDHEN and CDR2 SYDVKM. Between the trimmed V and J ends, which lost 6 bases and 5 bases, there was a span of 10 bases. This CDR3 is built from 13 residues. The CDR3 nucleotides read TGTGCCAGCAGACATATTGGGACCGGGGAGCTGTTTTTT. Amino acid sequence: CASRHIGTGELFF.

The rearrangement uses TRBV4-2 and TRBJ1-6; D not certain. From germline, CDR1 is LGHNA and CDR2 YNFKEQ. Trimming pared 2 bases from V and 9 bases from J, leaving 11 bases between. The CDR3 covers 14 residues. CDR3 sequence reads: CASSQFGDRSPLHF. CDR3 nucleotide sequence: TGTGCCAGCAGCCAATTTGGGGATCGTTCACCCCTCCACTTT.

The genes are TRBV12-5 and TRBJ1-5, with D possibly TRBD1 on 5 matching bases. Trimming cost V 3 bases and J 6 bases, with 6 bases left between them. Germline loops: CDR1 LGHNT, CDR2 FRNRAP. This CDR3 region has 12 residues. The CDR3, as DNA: TGTGCTAGTGGTTTTGGGGGTCAGCCCCAGCATTTT. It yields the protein CASGFGGQPQHF.

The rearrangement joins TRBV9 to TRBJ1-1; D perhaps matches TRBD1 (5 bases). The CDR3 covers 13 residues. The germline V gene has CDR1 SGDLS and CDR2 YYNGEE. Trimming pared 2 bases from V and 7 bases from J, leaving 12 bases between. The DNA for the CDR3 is TGTGCCAGCAGCGTCTCACAGGACAATGAAGCTTTCTTT. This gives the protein CASSVSQDNEAFF.

The CDR3 sequence: CASSSNRLNSEAFF. Here the CDR3 DNA reads TGTGCCAGCAGCTCCAACCGACTCAACTCTGAAGCTTTCTTT. The V call is TRBV5-6, the J call TRBJ1-1; D gene unclear. The CDR3 sequence is 14 residues long. The V end lost 3 bases, the J end lost 6 bases, and 15 bases lay between the germline ends. The germline V gene has CDR1 SGHDT and CDR2 YYEEEE.

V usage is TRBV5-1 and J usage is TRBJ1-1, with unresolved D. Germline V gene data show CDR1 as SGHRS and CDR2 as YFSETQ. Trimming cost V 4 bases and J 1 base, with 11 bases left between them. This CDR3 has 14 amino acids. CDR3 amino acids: CASSRWGENTEAFF. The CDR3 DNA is TGCGCCAGCAGCAGATGGGGAGAGAACACTGAAGCTTTCTTT.

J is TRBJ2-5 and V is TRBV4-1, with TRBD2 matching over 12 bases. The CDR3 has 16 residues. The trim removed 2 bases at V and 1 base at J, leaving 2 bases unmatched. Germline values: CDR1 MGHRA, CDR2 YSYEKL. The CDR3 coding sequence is TGCGCCAGCAGCCAAACGGGACTAGCGGGCCAAGAGACCCAGTACTTC. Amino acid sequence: CASSQTGLAGQETQYF.